This T cell receptor (beta chain) was identified during a study of T-cell reconstitution after alpha-beta-depleted transplantation in children. Study-level results: About two months after transplant, alpha-beta T cells reportedly came from several hundred expanded graft clones. Surviving recipient T cells and thymic progenitors accounted for the high day-60 TCRbeta diversity observed in some patients. One year after transplant, T-cell counts and diversity came mostly from newly produced T cells.

This clonotype has ten or more counts. What it binds is unknown. This CDR3 region has 15 residues. The V segment lost 4 bases and the J segment 0 bases; nucleotides outside the gene matches: 5. Germline CDR1 and CDR2: SGHRS and YFSETQ. For TCRbeta, the library was prepared with unique molecular identifiers. TCRdb ran MiXCR on the PCR reads and lists one entry per CDR3 protein. Of approximately 980,000 distinct CDR3 sequences listed, 25% to 35% are singletons. The source is a boy in the first two years of life who had a stem cell transplant for SCID, so the T cells may come from the graft donor. This sample comprised PBMCs, mostly from graft donor cells, obtained 360 days after TCRalphabeta/CD19-depleted stem cell transplant. This chain connects TRBV5-1 to TRBJ1-1, with TRBD1 identical over 8 bases. CDR3 in amino acids: CASSGGTGMNTEAFF. In DNA, the CDR3 is TGCGCCAGCAGCGGAGGGACAGGTATGAACACTGAAGCTTTCTTT.